Listed below are T cell receptor beta chains from one sample, sequenced in a study of early T cells in non-severe SARS-CoV-2 infection. TCRdb analysed the 5' RACE reads with MiXCR anew, one entry per CDR3 protein. This sample has about 66,000 distinct CDR3 sequences, with about 13% found just once. Sequencing was done on a sample of whole blood. Receptor source: an adult who was a healthcare worker with PCR-confirmed SARS-CoV-2 infection or an uninfected control (not recorded which). CDR3s include the opening cysteine and the closing phenylalanine or tryptophan. A D gene is named only where the DNA matches it firmly. Size is omitted from some rows. Given values are once, few, many or a class for expanded clones.

CASSRLGSQDGTQYF	TGTGCCAGCAGCCGGCTAGGCTCTCAGGATGGGACCCAGTACTTC	many	TRBV7-3	TRBJ2-5	NA
CSAGQGPGKLFF	TGCAGCGCCGGGCAGGGCCCTGGAAAACTGTTTTTT	few	TRBV29-1	TRBJ1-4	NA
CASSTTGTGPRNTGELFF	TGTGCCAGCAGTACAACCGGGACAGGGCCACGTAACACCGGGGAGCTGTTTTTT	many	TRBV28	TRBJ2-2	TRBD1
CASWSGRTDTQYF	TGTGCCAGTTGGAGCGGGAGAACAGATACGCAGTATTTT	many	TRBV6-1	TRBJ2-3	TRBD2
CASIPRGAANEQFF	TGTGCCAGCATTCCCCGCGGGGCCGCCAATGAGCAGTTCTTC	many	TRBV6-1	TRBJ2-1	NA
CASSPQVAEETQYF	TGTGCCAGCAGCCCCCAGGTGGCAGAAGAGACCCAGTACTTC	many	TRBV7-6	TRBJ2-5	NA
CATSGASGTGFF	TGTGCCACCAGTGGGGCTAGCGGGACGGGTTTCTTC	few	TRBV24-1	TRBJ2-1	TRBD2
CATRPGQDTGELFF	TGTGCCACCAGACCGGGGCAAGACACCGGGGAGCTGTTTTTT	many	TRBV24-1	TRBJ2-2	NA
CASSPLADPTDTQYF	TGTGCCAGCAGCCCACTAGCGGACCCCACAGATACGCAGTATTTT	few	TRBV6-2/TRBV6-3	TRBJ2-3	TRBD2
CASSPDRGIAGVKFF	TGTGCCAGCAGTCCCGACAGGGGTATAGCGGGAGTTAAGTTCTTC	many	TRBV7-9	TRBJ2-1	NA
CASSLVAARVEQYF	TGTGCCAGCAGCTTAGTAGCGGCTCGCGTTGAGCAGTACTTC	few	TRBV7-2	TRBJ2-7	NA
CASSLDPQGNYGYTF	TGTGCCAGCAGCTTGGACCCCCAGGGGAACTATGGCTACACCTTC	NA	TRBV5-6	TRBJ1-2	NA
CASSPRQGAGEKLFF	TGCGCCAGCAGCCCACGACAGGGGGCAGGCGAAAAACTGTTTTTT	NA	TRBV5-1	TRBJ1-4	TRBD1
CASSDTPFLNEQFF	TGTGCCAGCAGCGATACACCTTTCCTCAATGAGCAGTTCTTC	many	TRBV28	TRBJ2-1	NA
CSARDKRLAGRSSYNEQFF	TGCAGTGCTAGAGATAAGAGGCTAGCGGGGAGGAGCTCCTACAATGAGCAGTTCTTC	NA	TRBV20-1	TRBJ2-1	TRBD2
CASSRGNEQFF	TGTGCCAGCAGCAGGGGGAATGAGCAGTTCTTC	many	TRBV28	TRBJ2-1	TRBD1
CSAYLGANQGYEQYF	TGCAGTGCCTACCTTGGCGCCAACCAGGGCTACGAGCAGTACTTC	NA	TRBV20-1	TRBJ2-7	NA
CASSLVGTSSHNEQFF	TGTGCCAGCAGCTTAGTCGGGACTAGCAGCCACAATGAGCAGTTCTTC	many	TRBV11-2	TRBJ2-1	TRBD2
CSALWGADTQYF	TGCAGCGCCCTGTGGGGGGCAGATACGCAGTATTTT	few	TRBV29-1	TRBJ2-3	NA
CASPAGTSGDSYEQYF	TGTGCCAGCCCTGCCGGGACTAGCGGGGACTCCTACGAGCAGTACTTC	few	TRBV7-9	TRBJ2-7	TRBD2
CASSPRDRGWEQYF	TGTGCCAGCAGCCCGAGGGACAGGGGATGGGAGCAGTACTTC	few	TRBV7-2	TRBJ2-7	TRBD1
CASSQDGGGEAFF	TGTGCCAGCAGCCAAGATGGCGGAGGAGAAGCTTTCTTT	many	TRBV4-2	TRBJ1-1	NA
CASSRGTADEQFF	TGTGCCAGCAGCCGGGGGACTGCCGATGAGCAGTTCTTC	many	TRBV7-3	TRBJ2-1	NA
CASRGSGPNTGELFF	TGTGCCAGCCGCGGCAGCGGACCGAACACCGGGGAGCTGTTTTTT	many	TRBV4-2	TRBJ2-2	NA
CASSLGAGDEQYF	TGTGCCAGCAGCTTAGGGGCAGGGGACGAGCAGTACTTC	many	TRBV7-9	TRBJ2-7	NA
CASSEGGETEAFF	TGTGCCAGCAGCGAAGGGGGAGAGACTGAAGCTTTCTTT	NA	TRBV9	TRBJ1-1	NA
CASSLVGQGTEAFF	TGTGCCAGCAGTTTAGTAGGGCAGGGTACTGAAGCTTTCTTT	NA	TRBV12-3/TRBV12-4	TRBJ1-1	NA
CASSLSGRAGEQFF	TGTGCCAGCAGTCTTAGCGGGAGGGCGGGTGAGCAGTTCTTC	NA	TRBV28	TRBJ2-1	TRBD2
CASSLTQGFRETQYF	TGTGCCAGCAGCTTAACCCAGGGGTTCAGAGAGACCCAGTACTTC	many	TRBV11-2	TRBJ2-5	NA
CASSPRTSGSAYEQYF	TGTGCCAGCAGTCCGCGGACTAGCGGGTCCGCCTACGAGCAGTACTTC	many	TRBV2	TRBJ2-7	TRBD2
CASSPFGGTGELFF	TGTGCCAGTTCACCATTCGGGGGCACCGGGGAGCTGTTTTTT	many	TRBV18	TRBJ2-2	NA
CASGKAVGLAVNEQFF	TGTGCCAGCGGAAAGGCGGTGGGACTAGCGGTGAATGAGCAGTTCTTC	few	TRBV7-2	TRBJ2-1	TRBD2
CASSRFTGTLGEQYF	TGTGCCAGCAGCCGCTTCACAGGGACCCTCGGCGAGCAGTACTTC	few	TRBV28	TRBJ2-7	NA
CASSPQGQWDEQFF	TGTGCCAGCAGCCCCCAGGGCCAATGGGATGAGCAGTTCTTC	few	TRBV3-1	TRBJ2-1	NA
CASSRLDTSSYEQYF	TGTGCCAGCAGCCGATTGGACACCAGCTCCTACGAGCAGTACTTC	few	TRBV5-5	TRBJ2-7	NA
CASSLVAGGYNEQFF	TGCGCCAGCAGCTTGGTTGCGGGAGGCTACAATGAGCAGTTCTTC	many	TRBV5-1	TRBJ2-1	TRBD2
CSARGRAGGPQYF	TGCAGTGCTAGAGGAAGAGCGGGAGGACCCCAGTACTTC	many	TRBV20-1	TRBJ2-5	TRBD2
CASSFGPANEQFF	TGTGCCAGCAGCTTCGGGCCGGCCAATGAGCAGTTCTTC	few	TRBV9	TRBJ2-1	NA
CASSQDLLAWSYNEQFF	TGCGCCAGCAGCCAAGACCTCCTAGCGTGGTCCTACAATGAGCAGTTCTTC	many	TRBV4-3	TRBJ2-1	NA